A single sample gave rise to the 31 T cell receptor beta chains below, sequenced in a study of T-cell memory formation after mild COVID-19. Each CDR3 protein is one row after TCRdb ran MiXCR on the 5' RACE reads. Of 34,000 or so distinct CDR3 sequences listed, 7.7% are singletons. Sequenced: PBMCs or a T cell subset sorted from them (not recorded which). The source is a man aged 18 to 35 who had mild COVID-19 (a few samples of this study predate the infection). Cell type and time point are not known.

This clonotype was detected many times. The chain uses TRBV6-6 and TRBJ2-1; D possibly corresponds to TRBD1 (6 bases). Germline lookup yields CDR1 MNHNY and CDR2 SVGAGI (reference sequence). The CDR3 covers 11 residues. Between the trimmed V and J ends, which lost 7 bases and 9 bases, there was a span of 10 bases. The CDR3 nucleotides are TGTGCCAGCACCGAAGGGGGTGAGCAGTTCTTC. It specifies CASTEGGEQFF.

Many counts were recorded for this clonotype. The rearrangement links TRBV7-9 to TRBJ2-7, with 11 nucleotides matching TRBD2. The CDR3 contains 13 residues. The germline CDR1 and CDR2 sequences are SEHNR and FQNEAQ (reference sequence). Trimming at V came to 1 base and at J to 13 bases, leaving 6 bases not matched to a gene. The CDR3 sequence is CASSLGQGLAAYF. The DNA for the CDR3 is TGTGCCAGCAGCTTAGGACAGGGACTAGCGGCTTACTTC.

This clonotype has a count of ten or more. This chain links TRBV7-9 with TRBJ2-5, with 12 bases that match TRBD1. V gave up 6 bases and J gave up 5 bases; unmatched junction bases: 10. The germline CDR1 and CDR2 sequences are SEHNR and FQNEAQ (reference sequence). The CDR3 is 16 amino acids. The CDR3 coding sequence is TGTGCCAGCAGGCCGGGACAGGGGGCGGGAAAGGAGACCCAGTACTTC. Its translation is CASRPGQGAGKETQYF.

This clonotype came up a few times. The gene calls are TRBV4-2 and TRBJ2-1; TRBD2 might be the D (7 bases). V was trimmed by 2 bases and J by 8 bases, leaving 22 bases between them. CDR3 length: 17 amino acids. In germline, CDR1 is LGHNA, CDR2 YNFKEQ. CDR3 nucleotides: TGTGCCAGCAGCCAAAATGGTCTAGGGGGGGCCCCCGATGAGCAGTTCTTC. Translated, it gives CASSQNGLGGAPDEQFF.

This clonotype has more than one count but fewer than ten. The chain carries TRBV5-1 and TRBJ1-4; D might be TRBD1 (5 bases). Per germline, CDR1 SGHRS and CDR2 YFSETQ. The CDR3 is 15 residues long. V was cut by 5 bases and J by 5 bases, with 16 bases left in between. CDR3 protein: CASRRTGTENEKLFF. In DNA, the CDR3 is TGCGCCAGCAGGCGGACCGGGACGGAGAATGAAAAACTGTTTTTT.

This clonotype appeared many times. The V call is TRBV6-5, the J call TRBJ1-1; D perhaps matches TRBD1 (5 bases). The V end was cut by 6 bases, the J end by 0 bases, with 14 bases between. Per the germline V gene, CDR1 is MNHEY and CDR2 is SVGAGI. This CDR3 contains 15 residues. This chain's CDR3 is CASRWDRSLNTEAFF. CDR3 DNA sequence: TGTGCCAGCAGGTGGGACCGTTCACTGAACACTGAAGCTTTCTTT.

In its sample, this clonotype was seen a few times. This chain connects TRBV18 to TRBJ2-5, with 8 bases matching TRBD2. Germline-derived CDR1 and CDR2 are KGHSH and LQKENI. CDR3 length: 15 amino acids. V lost 5 bases and J lost 2; bases outside the gene matches: 7. The CDR3 region is CASSALQRGQETQYF. The CDR3 DNA follows: TGTGCCAGCTCAGCCCTCCAGCGGGGGCAAGAGACCCAGTACTTC.

This clonotype was seen more than once but under ten times. This sequence joins TRBV12-3 or TRBV12-4 and TRBJ1-2, with D maybe TRBD1 (5 bases). CDR3 length: 14 residues. V lost 3 bases and J 6 bases, leaving 14 bases between the germline ends. CDR3 sequence (DNA): TGTGCCAGCAGTTTCCTGGAGCCGGGGGATGGCTACACCTTC. Protein: CASSFLEPGDGYTF.

Relative to its sample, this clonotype is large (0.1 to 1%). This chain links TRBV7-2 with TRBJ2-3; 12 bases agree with TRBD2. With 1 base clipped from V and 1 base from J, the junction kept 3 bases outside the gene matches. Germline V gene data show CDR1 as SGHTA and CDR2 as FQGNSA. The CDR3 extends over 17 amino acids. The CDR3 DNA reads TGTGCCAGCAGCTTAGTAGCTAGCGGGGGGGGCACAGATACGCAGTATTTT. As protein: CASSLVASGGGTDTQYF.

This clonotype has at least ten counts. CDR3 in DNA: TGTGCCAGCACCCAGAGAGGGACCTCCTACGAGCAGTACTTC. It codes for CASTQRGTSYEQYF. The rearrangement links TRBV6-5 to TRBJ2-7; D may match TRBD1 or TRBD2 (5 bases each). Trimming stripped 7 bases from V and 0 bases from J, with 13 bases between. Germline V lookup: CDR1 MNHEY, CDR2 SVGAGI. This CDR3 comprises 14 residues.

The table lists this clonotype with a few counts. V is TRBV6-6 and J is TRBJ2-1; tentatively, D is TRBD1 (5 bases). The germline V and J ends were trimmed by 4 bases and 5 bases, with 12 bases remaining between them. The CDR3 is 14 amino acids. Germline CDR1 and CDR2: MNHNY and SVGAGI (reference sequence). CDR3 DNA sequence: TGTGCCAGCAGTTTAGGTAGGGGAAACAATGAGCAGTTCTTC. Its translation: CASSLGRGNNEQFF.

About this clonotype: This could be a read error, since a much larger clone is one nucleotide away. The chain joins TRBV12-3 or TRBV12-4 to TRBJ1-1; TRBD1 agrees at 9 bases. The CDR3 covers 12 residues. CDR3 amino acids: CVSSYGTGEAFF. The CDR3 DNA reads as TGTGTCAGCAGCTACGGGACAGGGGAAGCTTTCTTT.

This clonotype was seen only a few times. The chain uses TRBV6-5 and TRBJ2-3; D unresolved. The CDR3 loop spans 13 amino acids. Germline CDR1 reads MNHEY; CDR2 reads SVGAGI. V lost 2 bases and J 4 bases, leaving 7 bases between the germline ends. CDR3 in amino acids: CASSYTPADTQYF. The CDR3 bases are TGTGCCAGCAGTTACACGCCGGCAGATACGCAGTATTTT.

This clonotype turned up a few times. The V and J genes are TRBV11-2 and TRBJ1-1; D gene unclear. The germline CDR1 and CDR2 sequences are SGHAT and FQNNGV. The ends were cut back, 1 base at V and 0 bases at J, with 12 bases in the middle. This CDR3 spans 16 amino acids. CDR3 residues: CASSLVADGMNTEAFF. The DNA for the CDR3 is TGTGCCAGCAGCTTAGTGGCGGACGGCATGAACACTGAAGCTTTCTTT.

This clonotype was picked up many times. V gene TRBV7-9 combines with J gene TRBJ2-2; the D gene is possibly TRBD2 (6 bases). Germline V gene data show CDR1 as SEHNR and CDR2 as FQNEAQ (reference sequence). The CDR3 is made up of 15 amino acids. V was pared by 2 bases and J by 2 bases, with 9 bases between. The DNA of the CDR3 is TGTGCCAGCAGCTTACGGGGGTTCAACACCGGGGAGCTGTTTTTT. Protein product: CASSLRGFNTGELFF.

This clonotype was observed many times. V usage is TRBV6-5 and J usage is TRBJ2-7, with D perhaps being TRBD1 or TRBD2 (6 bases each). The V end was cut by 0 bases, the J end by 4 bases, with 13 bases between. Germline lookup yields CDR1 MNHEY and CDR2 SVGAGI. The CDR3 has 15 amino acids. DNA for the CDR3: TGTGCCAGCAGTTACTCGATTGGGGGGCAGTACGAGCAGTACGTC. Encoded protein: CASSYSIGGQYEQYV.

This clonotype was found many times. The chain is built from TRBV5-1 and TRBJ1-2; 9 positions agree with TRBD1. With 4 bases clipped from V and 6 bases from J, the junction kept 7 bases outside the gene matches. This CDR3 is 14 amino acids long. CDR1 is SGHRS, CDR2 YFSETQ, per germline. DNA of the CDR3: TGCGCCAGCAGCCGAGGACAGGGGTCGAATGGCTACACCTTC. This sequence encodes CASSRGQGSNGYTF.

V usage is TRBV6-2 or TRBV6-3 and J usage is TRBJ1-1, with TRBD1 matching 10 bases. The CDR3 is 16 residues long. Germline values: CDR1 MNHEY, CDR2 SVGEGT. With 5 bases clipped from V and 0 bases from J, the junction kept 6 bases outside the gene matches. In DNA, the CDR3 is TGTGCCAGCAGTGAGGGACAGGGGCCGATGAACACTGAAGCTTTCTTT. Encoded protein: CASSEGQGPMNTEAFF.

The chain employs TRBV6-2 or TRBV6-3 and TRBJ1-1, with D perhaps matching TRBD1 (5 bases). Per germline, CDR1 MNHEY and CDR2 SVGEGT. V was pared by 5 bases and J by 1 base, with 20 bases between. The CDR3 is 17 amino acids. In DNA form, the CDR3 reads TGTGCCAGCAGTATCCATCTCTTCGGGACGGGGAACACTGAAGCTTTCTTT. Its protein product is CASSIHLFGTGNTEAFF.

There are many counts of this clonotype. The V call is TRBV6-6, the J call TRBJ1-2; D not resolved. Trimming took off 5 bases at V and 0 bases at J, with 13 bases between the two ends. CDR3 size: 15 residues. Germline CDR1 reads MNHNY; CDR2 reads SVGAGI (reference sequence). Written as DNA, the CDR3 is TGTGCCAGCAGTCTCGGCTCGGGCACTAACTATGGCTACACCTTC. Its protein is CASSLGSGTNYGYTF.

In this sample, this clonotype turned up a few times. The rearrangement uses TRBV28 and TRBJ1-2, with no clear D. This CDR3 has 15 residues. The V gene lost 6 bases and the J gene lost 6 bases, with 20 bases spanning the gap. The germline V gene has CDR1 MDHEN and CDR2 SYDVKM. CDR3 protein: CASSSGRSPRNGYTF. The CDR3 DNA sequence: TGTGCCAGCAGCTCAGGACGGTCCCCTAGAAATGGCTACACCTTC.

This clonotype was detected many times. In nucleotides, the CDR3 is TGCAGTGCTAGGGTTGCCCAGCGGGGGGGCCAGTCTGCAGATACGCAGTATTTT. This codes for CSARVAQRGGQSADTQYF. This rearrangement joins TRBV20-1 to TRBJ2-3; 10 bases match TRBD2. The CDR3 has 18 residues. J lost 4 bases, V lost 3 bases, and 16 bases had no gene match. Per the germline V gene, CDR1 is DFQATT and CDR2 is SNEGSKA (reference sequence).

This clonotype was seen repeatedly, ten times or more. The chain joins TRBV10-2 to TRBJ1-4, with 12 bases fitting TRBD1. CDR3 length: 15 residues. The germline V gene has CDR1 WSHSY and CDR2 SAAADI. With V trimmed by 3 bases and J by 7 bases, 3 bases remained unmatched. The CDR3, as DNA: TGCGCCAGCAGTGATTTGGGACAGGGGGCTGAAAAACTGTTTTTT. Residues: CASSDLGQGAEKLFF.

This clonotype was counted only a few times. This chain connects TRBV6-4 to TRBJ2-3; D possibly corresponds to TRBD1 (5 bases). With 2 bases removed from V and 2 bases from J, the gap between germline ends came to 5 bases. Germline CDR1 MRHNA, CDR2 SNTAGT. The CDR3 is 13 amino acids. DNA for the CDR3: TGTGCCAGCAGTGACGGGGCCACAGATACGCAGTATTTT. Its translation is CASSDGATDTQYF.

Notes on this clonotype: A read error is possible here, since a much larger clone lies one base away. It is likely a read error, because the conserved phenylalanine at the end of the CDR3 is missing. This chain joins TRBV12-5 and TRBJ1-3; D gene uncertain. Trimming shortened V by 6 bases and J by 0 bases, and 6 bases separated the two germline ends. The CDR3 has 13 residues. Per germline, CDR1 LGHNT and CDR2 FRNRAP. The chain's CDR3 is CASGGSSGNTIYS. The CDR3 nucleotides are TGTGCTAGTGGCGGGAGCTCTGGAAACACCATATATTCT.

There are many counts of this clonotype. V usage is TRBV15 and J usage is TRBJ1-1, with D possibly TRBD1 on 6 matching bases. Germline V gene data show CDR1 as LNHNV and CDR2 as YYDKDF (reference sequence). Trimming removed 8 bases from V and 2 bases from J, with 15 bases in between. The CDR3 totals 14 residues. Written as DNA, the CDR3 is TGTGCCACCGCCTGGGGGGCTCTTAACACTGAAGCTTTCTTT. Encoded protein: CATAWGALNTEAFF.

The rearrangement links TRBV20-1 to TRBJ2-7; tentatively, D is TRBD2 (6 bases). The germline gives CDR1 DFQATT, CDR2 SNEGSKA (reference sequence). This CDR3 is 14 amino acids long. CDR3 bases: TGCAGCACTAGTCGGGGACTCGGGATTTACGAGCAGTACTTC. This translates into CSTSRGLGIYEQYF.

This clonotype has just a few counts. The chain couples TRBV6-5 to TRBJ2-7; TRBD1 aligns across 9 bases. CDR1 and CDR2 from the germline V gene are MNHEY and SVGAGI. This CDR3 has 14 residues. Losses at the gene ends were 5 bases for V and 7 bases for J; bases not matched to a gene: 9. This chain's CDR3 is CASSPGQGVGEQYV. The CDR3 DNA follows: TGTGCCAGCAGTCCGGGACAGGGAGTGGGAGAGCAGTACGTC.

In this sample, this clonotype turned up many times. The rearrangement uses TRBV6-2 or TRBV6-3 and TRBJ2-3, with a tentative D call TRBD2 (6 bases). V shed 2 bases and J shed 2 bases, with 17 bases lying between them. Germline CDR1 reads MNHEY; CDR2 reads SVGEGT. The CDR3 totals 17 residues. CDR3 loop: CASSYPSRGAHTDTQYF. Written as DNA, the CDR3 is TGTGCCAGCAGTTACCCGAGCCGCGGGGCTCACACAGATACGCAGTATTTT.

This clonotype was found many times. This chain joins TRBV7-9 and TRBJ2-7; TRBD1 might be the D (6 bases). The CDR3 totals 16 residues. Germline assignment: CDR1 SEHNR and CDR2 FQNEAQ (reference sequence). The ends were cut back, 2 bases at V and 0 bases at J, with 14 bases in the middle. CDR3 sequence reads: CASSLPPGHPSYEQYF. CDR3 bases: TGTGCCAGCAGCTTACCCCCGGGACACCCCTCCTACGAGCAGTACTTC.

The chain recombines TRBV6-5 with TRBJ2-5; D not certain. The CDR3 contains 13 residues. Germline CDR1 and CDR2: MNHEY and SVGAGI. Trimming pared 5 bases from V and 5 bases from J, leaving 12 bases between. The CDR3 here is CASSRHLDETQYF. CDR3 coding DNA: TGTGCCAGCAGTCGGCATCTCGACGAGACCCAGTACTTC.